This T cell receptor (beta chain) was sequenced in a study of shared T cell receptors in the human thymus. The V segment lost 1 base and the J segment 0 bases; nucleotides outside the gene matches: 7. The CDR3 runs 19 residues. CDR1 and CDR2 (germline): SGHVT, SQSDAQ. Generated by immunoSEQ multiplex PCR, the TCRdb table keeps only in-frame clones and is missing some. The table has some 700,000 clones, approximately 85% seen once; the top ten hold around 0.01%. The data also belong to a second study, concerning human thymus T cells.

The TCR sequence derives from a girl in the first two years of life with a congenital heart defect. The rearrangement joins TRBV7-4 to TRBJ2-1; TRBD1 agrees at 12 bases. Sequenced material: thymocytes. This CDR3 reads CASSLETGQGASSYNEQFF. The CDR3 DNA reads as TGTGCCAGCAGCTTAGAGACGGGACAGGGGGCAAGCTCCTACAATGAGCAGTTCTTC.